These 2 T cell receptor beta chains came from one sample sequenced in a study of cytomegalovirus exposure and HLA in healthy donors. The PCR employed 60 Vbeta primers together with 13 Jbeta primers. Using immunoSEQ multiplex PCR, the repertoire was profiled, and TCRdb retains in-frame clones only, with some absent. The sample holds about 160,000 clones, 70% to 85% seen once. Input material: PBMCs. The source of these receptors is a man aged 30 to 39 in good health and CMV-seropositive.

The chain employs TRBV2 and TRBJ2-7; D might be TRBD2 (6 bases). Looked up from germline, CDR1 is SNHLY and CDR2 is FYNNEI. The CDR3 sequence is 14 residues long. Trimming removed 7 bases from V and 6 bases from J, with 19 bases in between. CDR3 in DNA: TGTGCCAGCAATTTCCGGTTGGGGGGTTTCGAGCAGTACTTC. Amino acid sequence: CASNFRLGGFEQYF. Full variable domain (rest looked up from reference TRBV2 and TRBJ2-7): EPEVTQTPSHQVTQMGQEVILRCVPISNHLYFYWYRQILGQKVEFLVSFYNNEISEKSEIFDDQFSVERPDGSNFTLKIRSTKLEDSAMYFCASNFRLGGFEQYFGPGTRLTVT.

The chain is built from TRBV13 and TRBJ1-2; TRBD1 might be the D (5 bases). V gave up 5 bases and J gave up 5 bases, with 12 bases separating them. Germline assignment: CDR1 PRHDT and CDR2 FYEKMQ (reference sequence). The CDR3 sequence is 13 residues long. The chain's CDR3 is CASSTDSIYGYTF. As DNA, the CDR3 is TGTGCCAGCAGCACAGACAGTATTTATGGCTACACCTTC.